This TCR beta chain stems from a study of blood T cell repertoires in COVID-19. In the study overall: Acute and convalescent COVID-19 samples came from the United States, Italy and Spain. T cells, B-cell-depleted T cells, or PBMCs supplied cDNA or gDNA.

The CDR3 totals 15 residues. Trimming removed 3 bases from V and 2 bases from J, with 10 bases in between. The V gene's germline CDR1 is KGHSH and CDR2 LQKENI. In the original processing: How many nucleated cells were present was estimated from reference gene primer amplification. Assay: immunoSEQ multiplex PCR; the TCRdb copy retains only in-frame clones and omits some. The V and J calls and clone size are taken from that table; D and trimming were inferred from the DNA. Among 70,000 or so clones, roughly 90% were seen once, and the ten largest hold about 9%. The source of this sequence is a human donor in a cohort sampled during active COVID-19. Sequenced sample: peripheral blood. The chain has TRBV18 and TRBJ2-2, with D perhaps TRBD1 (6 bases). This chain's CDR3 is CASSPDRINTGELFF. CDR3 in DNA: TGTGCCAGCTCACCGGACAGAATAAACACCGGGGAGCTGTTTTTT.